The clone carrying this T cell receptor (beta chain) turned up a few times. Assay: immunoSEQ multiplex PCR; the TCRdb copy retains only in-frame clones and omits some. The repertoire includes under 80,000 clones, about 73% of them detected once, and approximately 2.4% sits in the top ten. The data belong to a study of memory CD4+ T cells and cytomegalovirus serostatus. The V gene lost 0 bases and the J gene lost 8 bases, with 17 bases spanning the gap. The CDR3 contains 16 residues. The germline CDR1 and CDR2 sequences are MNHEY and SVGAGI. The sort gate was single viable CD3+CD4+CD8-CD45RO+ cells for memory CD4+ T cells.

V is TRBV6-5 and J is TRBJ2-1; D not resolved. The TCR comes from an adult in good health and CMV-seropositive. The source material was memory CD4+ T cells from blood. This CDR3 reads CASSYSGNILWDEQFF. In DNA, the CDR3 is TGTGCCAGCAGTTACTCGGGTAACATCCTATGGGATGAGCAGTTCTTC.